This is a list of T cell receptor beta chains from one sample in a study of cytomegalovirus exposure and HLA in healthy donors. Measured with immunoSEQ multiplex PCR; TCRdb has only the in-frame clones, and not every one. The table shows about 150,000 clones, with 70% to 90% occurring only once. Sequenced material: PBMCs. Every receptor here comes from a young woman in good health and CMV-seropositive. CDR3s include the opening cysteine and the closing phenylalanine or tryptophan. D genes are given only for firm matches. Size values are once, few and many counts, or a class for expanded clones, and some rows have none.

V,J,D,size,DNA,CDR3
TRBV7-6,TRBJ2-1,TRBD1,.,TGTGCCAGCAGCGTTAAGGACAGGGGACGGTATGAGCAGTTCTTC,CASSVKDRGRYEQFF
TRBV5-1,TRBJ2-7,TRBD2,.,TGCGCCAGCAGCATCTCGACTAGCGGGAATGGAAACGAGCAGTACTTC,CASSISTSGNGNEQYF
TRBV7-2,TRBJ2-7,.,.,TGTGCCAGCAGCCTACGAACCGACAGCTACTACGAGCAGTACTTC,CASSLRTDSYYEQYF
TRBV10-3,TRBJ2-3,.,.,TGTGCCTACAGGCCGGAGACCACAGATACGCAGTATTTT,CAYRPETTDTQYF
TRBV7-8,TRBJ2-5,TRBD1,.,TGTGCCAGCAGCCTAACAGGGGTGGTGTGGGAGACCCAGTACTTC,CASSLTGVVWETQYF
TRBV11-3,TRBJ2-5,.,.,TGTGCCAGCAGCTTCGGGACAACCAACCAAGAGACCCAGTACTTC,CASSFGTTNQETQYF
TRBV7-8,TRBJ1-4,.,.,TGTGCCAGCAGCCGAGGACAGCCCGAAAAACTGTTTTTT,CASSRGQPEKLFF
TRBV9,TRBJ2-2,TRBD1,.,TGTGCCAGCAGCCCCTGGACAGGGGATCCCGGGGAGCTGTTTTTT,CASSPWTGDPGELFF
TRBV10-1,TRBJ2-1,.,.,TGCGCCAGCAGTCAAGCGGTAACCTACAATGAGCAGTTCTTC,CASSQAVTYNEQFF
TRBV10-3,TRBJ2-5,TRBD1,.,TGTGCCATCAGTGAGTCACTGGGACAGGGGTTAGAGACCCAGTACTTC,CAISESLGQGLETQYF
TRBV11-3,TRBJ1-2,TRBD1,.,TGTGCCAGCAGCCCACGACAGGGCGTCAGATATGGCTACACCTTC,CASSPRQGVRYGYTF
TRBV6-5,TRBJ2-2,TRBD2,once,TGTGCCAGCACCGTCTCGCGGGGGACCGGGGAGCTGTTTTTT,CASTVSRGTGELFF
TRBV30,TRBJ2-6,.,once,TGTGCCTCGGGGGGGGCCAACGTCCTGACTTTC,CASGGANVLTF
TRBV5-1,TRBJ2-5,TRBD2,.,TGCGCCAGCAGCTTCCGAGCGGGAACCCAAGAGACCCAGTACTTC,CASSFRAGTQETQYF
TRBV4-3,TRBJ2-1,TRBD2,once,TGCGCCAGCAGCCCCGGTTTGGGAGGCGGGAGAGCTAATGAGCAGTTCTTC,CASSPGLGGGRANEQFF
TRBV5-1,TRBJ2-1,TRBD2,.,TGCGCCAGCAGCTTGGTAGCGGGAGAGTCTAATGAGCAGTTCTTC,CASSLVAGESNEQFF
TRBV15,TRBJ1-4,.,.,TGTGCCACCAGCTACAGGTCGGAGAATGAAAAACTGTTTTTT,CATSYRSENEKLFF
TRBV28,TRBJ2-7,.,.,TGTGCCAGCAGGAAGCCGTTGAGCTACGAGCAGTACTTC,CASRKPLSYEQYF
TRBV29-1,TRBJ2-2,.,.,TGCAGCGTTGTCCTAGCTATTAACACCGGGGAGCTGTTTTTT,CSVVLAINTGELFF
TRBV7-7,TRBJ2-3,.,.,TGTGCCAGCTGGATGTGGCGGGCGAGCACAGATACGCAGTATTTT,CASWMWRASTDTQYF
TRBV6-6,TRBJ2-7,.,.,TGTGCCAGCAGTTTCCATTCCCAGGGGCAGTACTTC,CASSFHSQGQYF
TRBV20-1,TRBJ2-3,.,.,TGCATGGCGGAGTCGGGAGATACGCAGTATTTT,CMAESGDTQYF
TRBV5-1,TRBJ1-1,.,.,TGCGCCAGCAGCGACAGACTGAACACTGAAGCTTTCTTT,CASSDRLNTEAFF
TRBV6-1,TRBJ1-5,TRBD1,.,TGTGCCAGCAGTGAGTGGACAGGGAATAGCAATCAGCCCCAGCATTTT,CASSEWTGNSNQPQHF
TRBV28,TRBJ2-7,TRBD2,.,TGTGCCAGCTATAGCGGGAGGGCCTTCTACGAGCAGTACTTC,CASYSGRAFYEQYF
TRBV14,TRBJ2-7,TRBD1,.,TGTGCCAGCAGCCAAGGGGACAGCTTCTCCTACGAGCAGTACTTC,CASSQGDSFSYEQYF
TRBV15,TRBJ2-7,TRBD1,.,TGTGCCACCAGCAGGGACAGGGACGACGAGCAGTACTTC,CATSRDRDDEQYF
TRBV10-3,TRBJ2-4,TRBD2,.,TGTGCCATCAGCGGTAGCGGGAGGGGGGACATTCAGTACTTC,CAISGSGRGDIQYF
TRBV30,TRBJ2-7,.,once,TGTGCCTGGAGTTATCTCTCCTACGAGCAGTACTTC,CAWSYLSYEQYF
TRBV4-1,TRBJ2-3,TRBD2,.,TGCGCCAGCAGCCAAGATCTGGTACTAGCGGGAGTAGATACGCAGTATTTT,CASSQDLVLAGVDTQYF